This entry concerns a single TCR beta chain. This specimen comes from a study of T-cell reconstitution after alpha-beta-depleted transplantation in children. Unique molecular identifiers were incorporated during preparation of the TCRbeta library. TCRdb ran MiXCR on the PCR reads and lists one entry per CDR3 protein. The profile shows hundreds of thousands of distinct CDR3 sequences, around 10% of them singletons. The receptor was derived from a male patient under 10 years old who had a stem cell transplant for chronic granulomatous disease, so the T cells may come from the graft donor. This specimen consisted of peripheral blood, obtained 180 days after TCRalphabeta/CD19-depleted stem cell transplant.

The CDR3 region has the DNA TGTGCCAGCACCTGGGCGGGACAGGGGCACCCCTACGAGCAGTACTTC. Protein sequence: CASTWAGQGHPYEQYF. This chain links TRBV6-9 with TRBJ2-7; the match to TRBD1 covers 10 bases. Germline CDR1 reads MNHGY; CDR2 reads SVAAGI. The junction had 11 bases not matched to a gene; V was cut back by 7 bases and J by 2 bases. This CDR3 has 16 residues.